This TCR beta chain was documented in a study of cytomegalovirus exposure and HLA in healthy donors. The CDR3 runs to 14 residues. J was trimmed by 6 bases and V by 6 bases; bases with no gene match: 6. Germline-derived CDR1 and CDR2 are SNHLY and FYNNEI. Nominally healthy donors provided the samples, though records likely missed some immune exposures. General study findings and limits: As a later analysis revealed, most CMV-associated TCR beta chains appeared HLA-restricted.

The PCR ran on 60 Vbeta and 13 Jbeta primers. The repertoire was sequenced with immunoSEQ multiplex PCR; TCRdb's copy has only in-frame clones and lacks some. The table has 150,000 to 200,000 clones, around 81% seen once. This clone was counted a few times. What it binds is unknown. The V gene is TRBV2, the J gene TRBJ1-5, with 9 bases lining up with TRBD1. This sequence was found in a man between 40 and 49 years old in good health and CMV-seronegative. The sequencing input was PBMCs. CDR3 DNA sequence: TGTGCCAGCAGGAGGACAGGGGAGGGTCAGCCCCAGCATTTT. Translation gives CASRRTGEGQPQHF.